This TCR beta chain was documented in a study of blood T cell repertoires in COVID-19 (dated by TCRdb to the early 2020s). Some background on the complete study: Samples from collaborators originated in the United States, Italy and Spain and spanned both the acute and convalescent phases of COVID-19. The prospective study material was composed of cDNA or gDNA derived from T cells, B-cell-depleted T cells, or PBMCs. The dataset comprised deeply sampled blood TCRbeta repertoires from subjects exposed to, actively infected with, or recovered from COVID-19. A de-identified subject ID, COVID-19 status, age in years and sex were almost always included in the sample metadata. The samples were drawn from two sources: the first 160 participants of the ongoing ImmuneRACE study, and 1,254 subjects contributed by 6 global collaborators. A freely available public database, intended as a resource for researchers studying the immune response to SARS-CoV-2, is where the repertoires were released. HLA class I and class II types, where available, came from metadata supplied by the sample provider rather than from assay-based typing.

One collaborating source in Seattle enrolled patients while the patients were actively infected and followed the patients over time throughout the course of disease. The collaborating institutions used their own protocols to collect whole blood in K2EDTA tubes. Collaborator samples were shipped for TCRbeta analysis as frozen whole blood, isolated PBMCs, or DNA extracted from either sample type. Points on this clone: The specificity of this receptor is unknown. No much larger clone exists at a distance of one base, and base qualities are not known.

What the study reported, not specific to this receptor: Clinical and demographic metadata were provided uncurated, with the amount varying by source and participant.

CDR1 and CDR2, per the germline V gene, are MNHEY and SVGAGI. The junction carries 11 bases between V and J, which are trimmed by 0 bases and 0 bases respectively. The CDR3 starts with the cysteine, ends with the phenylalanine, and has 16 residues. Just the 48-base CDR3 DNA is kept, in frame starting at base 1. TCRbeta CDR3 regions were amplified from genomic DNA by means of the immunoSEQ Assay, a bias-controlled multiplex PCR. For the original study's pipeline: Within the assay, amplification of reference gene primers was used to estimate how many nucleated cells each sample contained. Sequence reads were collapsed and filtered to measure the absolute abundance of every unique TCRbeta CDR3 rearrangement. For each sample, productive Simpson clonality was calculated as the square root of Simpson's diversity index over productive rearrangements. TCRdb took this table from immuneACCESS and kept in-frame rearrangements with V and J called. Such tables lack part of the clones; where checked against another copy, unresolved V genes explain under half of the gap, and the rest is unexplained. V and J calls and clone size come straight from that table; D and trimming were deduced from the DNA. In all, the sample holds about 240,000 clones, and around 86% of those were seen once. Of the sample, approximately 8% is held by the ten largest clones.

The chain is encoded by TRBV6-5 joined to TRBJ1-2, with a weak D call of TRBD1 (6 bases match). The sequence was collected from a woman of 80 years or more with COVID-19, enrolled during active disease. Sample: peripheral blood. The nucleotides are TGTGCCAGCAGTTACTCAGGGGGATTTACTAACTATGGCTACACCTTC. Its protein is CASSYSGGFTNYGYTF.